This T cell receptor (beta chain) was captured by sequencing in a study of cytomegalovirus exposure and HLA in healthy donors. Background on the study: Genotyping showed around four fifths of 300 to 450 donors falling in the Caucasian-associated ancestry cluster.

PCR was performed using 60 Vbeta and 13 Jbeta primers. Here immunoSEQ multiplex PCR was the method, and the copy in TCRdb shows in-frame clones only, minus some. The repertoire holds approximately 180,000 clones, with roughly four fifths as singletons. V shed 4 bases and J 5 bases; nucleotides not matched to a gene: 7. Per germline, CDR1 SGDLS and CDR2 YYNGEE. The CDR3 consists of 15 residues. The clonotype was recovered from a young man in good health and CMV-seronegative. V gene TRBV9 combines with J gene TRBJ2-5, with TRBD2 matching 11 bases. The sequencing sample was made of PBMCs. CDR3 nucleotide sequence: TGTGCCAGCAGCCTTAGCGGGGGGGCCGGCGAGACCCAGTACTTC. Translated, it gives CASSLSGGAGETQYF.